This T cell receptor beta chain derives from a study of shared clonotypes between healthy human individuals. Broader study findings: Naive subsets usually exceeded memory subsets in estimated richness.

The deep-level immunoSEQ assay was used. Sequencing was performed with immunoSEQ multiplex PCR; in TCRdb, only in-frame clones are kept and a portion is missing. The sample holds over 100,000 clones, approximately 70% seen once. V lost 5 bases to trimming and J lost 5 bases, with 15 bases between them. The CDR3 length is 14 residues. CDR1 and CDR2 (germline): MGHDK, SYGVNS. This clone showed up just once. The antigen remains unidentified. The V call is TRBV25-1, the J call TRBJ1-2; D call uncertain. The sample comprised memory CD8+ T cells sorted from blood. The subset: CD45RO+ cells pooled with CCR7-negative TemRA cells. The receptor comes from a woman aged 30 to 39 in good health. The CDR3 DNA sequence: TGTGCCAGCAGTCCAAGTTCCAGAGCGTATGGCTACACCTTC. Residues: CASSPSSRAYGYTF.